These 26 T cell receptor beta chains came from one sample sequenced in a study of CD8 T cells in ankylosing spondylitis. These receptors lack a known antigen. TCRdb independently ran MiXCR on the 5' RACE reads; one entry per CDR3 protein. The data hold over 600,000 distinct CDR3 sequences, with about 20% observed a single time. Study-wide findings and caveats: What seemed typical of ankylosing spondylitis blood was a TCR beta motif built from about 8 highly homologous variants.

The sample taken for sequencing was blood, either unsorted or a sorted T cell fraction (not recorded which). These receptors were taken from a male donor with ankylosing spondylitis.

This rearrangement joins TRBV12-3 or TRBV12-4 to TRBJ2-1; 8 bases align to TRBD2. Trimming removed 6 bases from V and 7 bases from J; junction bases left unmatched: 8. The CDR3 is 14 residues long. Here the CDR3 reads CASRSGLVLNEQFF. CDR3 DNA sequence: TGTGCCAGCAGGTCGGGACTAGTGTTGAATGAGCAGTTCTTC.

The sample holds a few counts of this clonotype. V usage is TRBV12-3 or TRBV12-4 and J usage is TRBJ2-3, with 9 positions matching TRBD1. V was clipped by 6 bases and J by 5 bases; unmatched bases: 3. This CDR3 comprises 13 residues. DNA for the CDR3: TGTGCCAGCAGCCCGACAGGGGGAGATACGCAGTATTTT. Translated, it gives CASSPTGGDTQYF.

The V call is TRBV12-3 or TRBV12-4, the J call TRBJ2-7; the D gene is possibly TRBD1 (5 bases). This CDR3 is 14 amino acids long. V lost 5 bases and J 1 base, leaving 12 bases between the germline ends. This CDR3 reads CASSGHSLSYEQYF. The CDR3 DNA sequence: TGTGCCAGCAGTGGACATTCGCTATCCTACGAGCAGTACTTC.

This rearrangement joins TRBV4-1 to TRBJ2-1; 8 bases line up with TRBD2. The CDR3 length is 16 residues. V lost 3 bases to trimming and J lost 3 bases; unmatched junction nucleotides: 7. Per the germline V gene, CDR1 is MGHRA and CDR2 is YSYEKL. This chain's CDR3 is CASSQGPGLVYNEQFF. CDR3 sequence (DNA): TGCGCCAGCAGCCAGGGACCGGGACTAGTCTACAATGAGCAGTTCTTC.

V gene TRBV24-1 combines with J gene TRBJ2-3; 14 nucleotides agree with TRBD2. The CDR3 runs 17 residues. The trim removed 6 bases at V and 6 bases at J, leaving 10 bases unmatched. Germline-derived CDR1 and CDR2 are KGHDR and SFDVKD. CDR3: CATSNSRGLAGVDTQYF. The CDR3 region has the DNA TGTGCCACCAGTAATTCCCGGGGACTAGCGGGGGTGGATACGCAGTATTTT.

This clonotype was picked up many times. The chain uses TRBV5-6 and TRBJ2-3, with a tentative D call TRBD1 (6 bases). The CDR3 length is 16 residues. Trimming removed 4 bases from V and 2 bases from J, with 17 bases in between. The germline CDR1 and CDR2 sequences are SGHDT and YYEEEE. The CDR3 bases are TGTGCCAGCAGCACAGTCAACAGGGCTCACACAGATACGCAGTATTTT. Translated, it gives CASSTVNRAHTDTQYF.

The J gene is TRBJ1-1, the V gene TRBV12-3 or TRBV12-4, with TRBD1 matching 7 bases. J gave up 6 bases and V 6 bases, and 10 bases lay outside the gene matches. There are 14 residues in the CDR3. Here the CDR3 DNA reads TGTGCCAGCAGACCTATACAGGGGTTGGCTGAAGCTTTCTTT. This codes for CASRPIQGLAEAFF.

This clonotype has just a few counts. V usage is TRBV20-1 and J usage is TRBJ2-3, with D perhaps TRBD1 (5 bases). In germline, CDR1 is DFQATT, CDR2 SNEGSKA (reference sequence). V was trimmed by 6 bases and J by 2 bases, leaving 12 bases between them. The CDR3 loop spans 13 amino acids. This chain's CDR3 is CSAEDILTDTQYF. CDR3 sequence (DNA): TGCAGTGCCGAGGACATACTCACAGATACGCAGTATTTT.

This sequence joins TRBV11-3 and TRBJ1-1; D is unclear. This CDR3 region has 11 residues. Germline V gives CDR1 SGHNT, CDR2 YENEEA. V lost 2 bases to trimming and J lost 9 bases, with 7 bases between them. The CDR3 DNA is TGTGCCAGCAGCTTATCCCGACAAGCTTTCTTT. Its translation: CASSLSRQAFF.

V is TRBV29-1 and J is TRBJ2-6; unclear D gene. V was cut by 5 bases and J by 0 bases, with 8 bases left in between. Germline CDR1 and CDR2: SQVTM and ANQGSEA. CDR3 length equals 14 residues. The CDR3 reads CSVLTVSGANVLTF. The CDR3 DNA is TGCAGCGTTTTAACGGTCTCTGGGGCCAACGTCCTGACTTTC.

This clonotype was found a few times. This chain joins TRBV2 and TRBJ2-1; 11 bases match TRBD1. The junction had 5 bases not matched to a gene; V was cut back by 8 bases and J by 11 bases. The CDR3 is 12 residues long. Germline CDR1 is SNHLY and CDR2 is FYNNEI. The CDR3 DNA is TGTGCCAGCCAGGGACAGGGGGTCCAGCAGTTCTTC. It translates to CASQGQGVQQFF.

The chain couples TRBV12-3 or TRBV12-4 to TRBJ2-1, with 11 bases matching TRBD2. V trimming: 7 bases; J trimming: 10 bases; junction bases outside the gene matches: 9. The CDR3 totals 14 residues. The CDR3 DNA is TGTGCCAGCACCCCACGACTAGCGGGGAACGAGCAGTTCTTC. Translating gives CASTPRLAGNEQFF.

A few counts support this clonotype. The chain joins TRBV7-2 to TRBJ1-2, with 8 bases aligning to TRBD1. This CDR3 region has 15 residues. CDR1 and CDR2 from the germline V gene are SGHTA and FQGNSA. V was pared by 5 bases and J by 5 bases, with 10 bases of the junction left unmatched. CDR3 nucleotides: TGTGCCAGCAGCGCAGAGCTAACAGGGGGGTATGGCTACACCTTC. Its translation: CASSAELTGGYGYTF.

This clonotype occurred a few times. The V and J genes are TRBV29-1 and TRBJ2-5; TRBD2 agrees at 8 bases. CDR1 and CDR2 from the germline V gene are SQVTM and ANQGSEA. V trimming: 3 bases; J trimming: 4 bases; junction bases outside the gene matches: 4. This CDR3 contains 13 residues. This CDR3 is CSVDGLAGETQYF. Written as DNA, the CDR3 is TGCAGCGTTGACGGACTAGCTGGAGAGACCCAGTACTTC.

The genes are TRBV6-1 and TRBJ2-3; possibly TRBD2 for D (6 bases). The V and J ends lost 1 base and 3 bases respectively, with 11 bases between them. The CDR3 is 15 amino acids. The germline CDR1 and CDR2 sequences are MNHNS and SASEGT. This CDR3 is CASSEGVAVTDTQYF. CDR3 sequence (DNA): TGTGCCAGCAGTGAAGGGGTAGCGGTGACAGATACGCAGTATTTT.

The J gene is TRBJ2-3, the V gene TRBV7-2, with no clear D. With 2 bases removed from V and 1 base from J, the gap between germline ends came to 7 bases. CDR3 length: 14 amino acids. Per the germline V gene, CDR1 is SGHTA and CDR2 is FQGNSA. CDR3 in amino acids: CASSLITGTDTQYF. Here the CDR3 DNA reads TGTGCCAGCAGCTTAATAACCGGCACAGATACGCAGTATTTT.

V usage is TRBV5-1 and J usage is TRBJ1-1; a possible D gene is TRBD1 (6 bases). Germline V gene data show CDR1 as SGHRS and CDR2 as YFSETQ. The CDR3 has 17 amino acids. Trimming shortened V by 4 bases and J by 0 bases, and 19 bases separated the two germline ends. The CDR3 sequence is CASSPTPYTGLNTEAFF. The CDR3, as DNA: TGCGCCAGCAGCCCGACCCCTTATACAGGGCTGAACACTGAAGCTTTCTTT. The full variable domain, its missing parts supplied by reference TRBV5-1 and TRBJ1-1, is KAGVTQTPRYLIKTRGQQVTLSCSPISGHRSVSWYQQTPGQGLQFLFEYFSETQRNKGNFPGRFSGRQFSNSRSEMNVSTLELGDSALYLCASSPTPYTGLNTEAFFGQGTRLTVV.

The sample holds a few counts of this clonotype. The chain couples TRBV18 to TRBJ1-1; TRBD1 matches at 10 bases. CDR3 length: 15 residues. Germline-derived CDR1 and CDR2 are KGHSH and LQKENI. The ends lost 2 bases at V and 11 bases at J; junction bases unmatched: 11. CDR3 DNA sequence: TGTGCCAGCTCACCAACCGGGACAGGGGATTTTGCCGCTTTCTTT. Amino acid sequence: CASSPTGTGDFAAFF.

The chain joins TRBV30 to TRBJ1-3; D is unclear. Trimming cost V 3 bases and J 4 bases, with 13 bases left between them. Looked up from germline, CDR1 is GTSNPN and CDR2 is SVGIG (reference sequence). The CDR3 contains 14 residues. This CDR3 reads CAWSGGVSGNTIYF. The CDR3 coding sequence is TGTGCCTGGAGCGGCGGGGTTTCGGGAAACACCATATATTTT.

V and J are TRBV13 and TRBJ1-5, with TRBD1 matching over 8 bases. The V and J ends lost 2 bases and 3 bases, in that order; junction bases with no gene match: 3. This CDR3 has 15 amino acids. Germline V gives CDR1 PRHDT, CDR2 FYEKMQ (reference sequence). This CDR3 reads CASSLNRGVNQPQHF. The CDR3 nucleotides are TGTGCCAGCAGCTTAAACAGGGGGGTCAATCAGCCCCAGCATTTT.

The V call is TRBV11-2, the J call TRBJ1-2; possibly TRBD1 for D (6 bases). CDR3 length: 14 amino acids. Trimming removed 5 bases from V and 6 bases from J, with 16 bases in between. Germline lookup yields CDR1 SGHAT and CDR2 FQNNGV. CDR3 DNA: TGTGCCAGCAGCCCCCCGGACAGTTATCATGGCTACACCTTC. It specifies CASSPPDSYHGYTF.

There are a few counts of this clonotype. V usage is TRBV12-3 or TRBV12-4 and J usage is TRBJ2-1; 9 positions agree with TRBD1. Germline trimming cut 6 bases from V and 4 bases from J; bases unmatched to any gene: 7. The CDR3 totals 15 residues. The CDR3 nucleotides read TGTGCCAGCAGCCCTTGGGACAGGGTATACAATGAGCAGTTCTTC. Its protein product is CASSPWDRVYNEQFF.

This clonotype came up many times. This chain uses TRBV6-1 with TRBJ2-1; 8 nucleotides match TRBD2. Germline-derived CDR1 and CDR2 are MNHNS and SASEGT. The CDR3 sequence is 16 residues long. The V gene end was trimmed by 5 bases and the J gene end by 8 bases; junction bases not matched to a gene: 14. DNA of the CDR3: TGTGCCAGCAGTCGTCGTATAGCGGGGAGGCTATATGAGCAGTTCTTC. It encodes CASSRRIAGRLYEQFF.

The chain joins TRBV10-2 to TRBJ2-3; TRBD2 matches at 7 bases. Germline values: CDR1 WSHSY, CDR2 SAAADI. The V gene end was trimmed by 5 bases and the J gene end by 0 bases; junction bases not matched to a gene: 5. This CDR3 spans 15 amino acids. CDR3 nucleotides: TGCGCCAGCAGTTTGACTAGCCTAAGCACAGATACGCAGTATTTT. This translates into CASSLTSLSTDTQYF.

This clonotype was seen only a few times. J is TRBJ2-7 and V is TRBV4-3, with D perhaps TRBD2 (6 bases). V dropped 1 base and J dropped 0 bases, with 16 bases sitting between them. The germline V gene has CDR1 LGHNA and CDR2 YSLEER. The CDR3 spans 17 residues. The CDR3 DNA follows: TGCGCCAGCAGCCAAGGGTACGGGACTCTTAGCTCCTACGAGCAGTACTTC. Encoded protein: CASSQGYGTLSSYEQYF.

In its sample, this clonotype was seen a few times. V gene TRBV3-1 combines with J gene TRBJ1-3; maybe TRBD1 (5 bases). Trimming removed 0 bases at V and 2 bases at J, with 14 bases between. The CDR3 sequence is 17 residues long. Germline CDR1 LGHDT, CDR2 YNNKEL (reference sequence). DNA of the CDR3: TGTGCCAGCAGCCAAGATGCTCAGGGAAGTGCTGGAAACACCATATATTTT. Encoded protein: CASSQDAQGSAGNTIYF.